This entry is about one T cell receptor (beta chain). Construction of the TCRbeta library involved unique molecular identifiers. TCRdb re-analysed the PCR reads in MiXCR, keeping a single row per CDR3 protein. The repertoire includes some 500,000 distinct CDR3 sequences, about a sixth of them detected once, and around 3.3% sits in the top ten. The data were obtained in a study of T-cell reconstitution after alpha-beta-depleted transplantation in children. J lost 4 bases, V lost 6 bases, and 4 bases had no gene match. Germline V gene sequence: CDR1 DFQATT, CDR2 SNEGSKA (reference sequence). CDR3 length: 13 amino acids.

This TCR derives from a human donor who donated a stem cell graft to a child with acute lymphoblastic leukemia. The genes are TRBV20-1 and TRBJ2-2; 8 bases are shared with TRBD2. The specimen comprised PBMCs from the stem cell graft donor, sampled from the stem cell graft. The CDR3 bases are TGCAGTGCGCGGACTAGCTCCACCGGGGAGCTGTTTTTT. It translates to CSARTSSTGELFF.